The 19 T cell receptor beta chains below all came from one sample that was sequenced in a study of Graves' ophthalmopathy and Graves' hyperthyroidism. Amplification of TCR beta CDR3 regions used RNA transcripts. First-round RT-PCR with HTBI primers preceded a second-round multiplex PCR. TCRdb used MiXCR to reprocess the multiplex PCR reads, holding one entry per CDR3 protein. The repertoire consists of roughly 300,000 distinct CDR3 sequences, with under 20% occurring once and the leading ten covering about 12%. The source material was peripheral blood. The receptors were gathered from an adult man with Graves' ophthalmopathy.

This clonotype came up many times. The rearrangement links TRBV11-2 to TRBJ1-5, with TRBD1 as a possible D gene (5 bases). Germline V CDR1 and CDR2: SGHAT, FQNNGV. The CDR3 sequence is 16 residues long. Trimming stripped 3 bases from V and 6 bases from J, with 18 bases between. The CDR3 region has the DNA TGTGCCAGCAGCTTGGGTGGGCAGGGCTGGATTCAGCCCCAGCATTTT. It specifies CASSLGGQGWIQPQHF.

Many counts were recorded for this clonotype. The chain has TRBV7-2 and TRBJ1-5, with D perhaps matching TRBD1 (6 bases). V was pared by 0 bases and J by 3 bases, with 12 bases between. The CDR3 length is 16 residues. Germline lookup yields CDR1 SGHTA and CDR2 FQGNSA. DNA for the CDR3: TGTGCCAGCAGCTTAGCCCGGGACACTATCAATCAGCCCCAGCATTTT. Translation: CASSLARDTINQPQHF.

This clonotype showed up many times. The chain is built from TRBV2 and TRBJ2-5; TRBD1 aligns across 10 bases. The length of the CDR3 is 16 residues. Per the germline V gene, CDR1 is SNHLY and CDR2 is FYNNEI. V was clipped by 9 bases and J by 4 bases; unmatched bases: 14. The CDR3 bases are TGTGCCAGTGCCCTACTCCGGGACAGGGGCGCAGAGACCCAGTACTTC. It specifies CASALLRDRGAETQYF.

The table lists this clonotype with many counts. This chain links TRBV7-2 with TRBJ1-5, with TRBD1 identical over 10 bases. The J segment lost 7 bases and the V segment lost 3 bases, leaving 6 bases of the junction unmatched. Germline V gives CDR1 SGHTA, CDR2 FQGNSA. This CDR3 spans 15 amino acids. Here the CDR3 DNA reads TGTGCCAGCAGCTTGGACAGGGGGACAGACCAGCCCCAGCATTTT. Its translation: CASSLDRGTDQPQHF. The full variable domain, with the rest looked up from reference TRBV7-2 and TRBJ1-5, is GAGVSQSPSNKVTEKGKDVELRCDPISGHTALYWYRQSLGQGLEFLIYFQGNSAPDKSGLPSDRFSAERTGGSVSTLTIQRTQQEDSAVYLCASSLDRGTDQPQHFGDGTRLSIL.

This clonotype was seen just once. CDR3 loop: CASSLVLTSKARAFF. Written as DNA, the CDR3 is TGTGCCAGCAGCTTAGTTCTGACTAGCAAAGCAAGGGCTTTCTTT. The chain uses TRBV7-9 and TRBJ1-1, with D uncertain. The CDR3 runs to 15 residues. V was pared by 1 base and J by 11 bases, with 20 bases between. The germline gives CDR1 SEHNR, CDR2 FQNEAQ (reference sequence).

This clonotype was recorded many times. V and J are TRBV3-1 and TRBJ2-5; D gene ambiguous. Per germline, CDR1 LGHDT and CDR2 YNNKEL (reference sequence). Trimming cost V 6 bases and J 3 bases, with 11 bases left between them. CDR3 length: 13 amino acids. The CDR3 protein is CASSFSGKETQYF. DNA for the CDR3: TGTGCCAGCAGTTTCTCTGGGAAAGAGACCCAGTACTTC.

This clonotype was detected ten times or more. Here the CDR3 reads CSARTSPEPPAASYGYTF. CDR3 DNA sequence: TGCAGTGCTAGAACATCCCCGGAACCCCCGGCAGCATCTTATGGCTACACCTTC. The rearrangement uses TRBV20-1 and TRBJ1-2; D gene ambiguous. The length of the CDR3 is 18 residues. The germline gives CDR1 DFQATT, CDR2 SNEGSKA (reference sequence). Trimming pared 2 bases from V and 5 bases from J, leaving 27 bases between.

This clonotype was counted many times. CDR3 region: CASSSQGGVTNNEQFF. CDR3 nucleotides: TGTGCCAGTAGTTCACAGGGAGGTGTAACGAATAATGAGCAGTTCTTC. V and J are TRBV19 and TRBJ2-1; perhaps D is TRBD1 or TRBD2 (6 bases each). Trimming removed 5 bases at V and 7 bases at J, with 21 bases between. Germline V gene sequence: CDR1 LNHDA, CDR2 SQIVND (reference sequence). This CDR3 comprises 16 residues.

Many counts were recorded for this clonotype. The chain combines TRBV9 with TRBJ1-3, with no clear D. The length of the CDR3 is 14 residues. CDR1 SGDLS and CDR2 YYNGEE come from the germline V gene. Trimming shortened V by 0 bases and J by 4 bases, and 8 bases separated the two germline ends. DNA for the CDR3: TGTGCCAGCAGCGTAGGTCGAAACGGAAACACCATATATTTT. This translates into CASSVGRNGNTIYF.

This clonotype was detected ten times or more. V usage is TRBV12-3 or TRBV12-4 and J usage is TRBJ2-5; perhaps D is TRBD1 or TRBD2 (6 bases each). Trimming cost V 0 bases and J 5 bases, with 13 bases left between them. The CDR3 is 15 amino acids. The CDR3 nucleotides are TGTGCCAGCAGTTTAGCGCTCGGGGGCCAGGAGACCCAGTACTTC. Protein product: CASSLALGGQETQYF.

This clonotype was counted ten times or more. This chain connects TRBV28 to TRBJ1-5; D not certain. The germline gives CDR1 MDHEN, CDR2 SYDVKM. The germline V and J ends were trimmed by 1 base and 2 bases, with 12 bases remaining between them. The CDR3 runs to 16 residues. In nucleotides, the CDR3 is TGTGCCAGCAGTTTATTGGCAGGCGGCGGCAATCAGCCCCAGCATTTT. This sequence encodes CASSLLAGGGNQPQHF.

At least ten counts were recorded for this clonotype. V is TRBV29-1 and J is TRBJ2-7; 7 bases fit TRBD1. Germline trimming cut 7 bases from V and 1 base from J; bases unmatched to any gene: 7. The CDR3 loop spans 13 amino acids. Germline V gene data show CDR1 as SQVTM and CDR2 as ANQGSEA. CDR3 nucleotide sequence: TGCAGCGCACTGACAGGGTTTTCCTACGAGCAGTACTTC. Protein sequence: CSALTGFSYEQYF.

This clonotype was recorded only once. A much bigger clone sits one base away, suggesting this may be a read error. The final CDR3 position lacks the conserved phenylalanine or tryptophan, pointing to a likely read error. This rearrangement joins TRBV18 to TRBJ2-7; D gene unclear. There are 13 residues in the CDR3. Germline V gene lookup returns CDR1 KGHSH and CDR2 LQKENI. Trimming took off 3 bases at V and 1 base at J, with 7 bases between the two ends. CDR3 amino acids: CASSPRHSYEQYL. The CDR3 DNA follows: TGTGCCAGCTCACCTCGCCATTCCTACGAGCAGTACCTC.

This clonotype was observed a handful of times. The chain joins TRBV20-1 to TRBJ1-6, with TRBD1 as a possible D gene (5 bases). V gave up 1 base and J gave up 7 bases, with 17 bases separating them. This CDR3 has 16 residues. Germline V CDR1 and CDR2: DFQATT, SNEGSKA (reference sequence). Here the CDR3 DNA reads TGCAGTGCTAGAGTTGGAGAGAGGGGCCGAAATTCACCCCTCCACTTT. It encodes CSARVGERGRNSPLHF.

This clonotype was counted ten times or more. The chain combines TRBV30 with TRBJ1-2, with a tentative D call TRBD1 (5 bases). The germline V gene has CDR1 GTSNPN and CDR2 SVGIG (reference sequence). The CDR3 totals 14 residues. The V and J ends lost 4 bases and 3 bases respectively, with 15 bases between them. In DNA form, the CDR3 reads TGTGCCTGGATCCCGGGACGGCGGGACTATGGCTACACCTTC. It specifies CAWIPGRRDYGYTF.

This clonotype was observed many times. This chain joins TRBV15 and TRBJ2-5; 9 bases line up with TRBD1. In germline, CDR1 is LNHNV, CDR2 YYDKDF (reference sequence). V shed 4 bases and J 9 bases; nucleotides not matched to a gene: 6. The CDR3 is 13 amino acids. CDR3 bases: TGTGCCACCAGCATCGACAGGGGGGGGGCCCAGTACTTC. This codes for CATSIDRGGAQYF.

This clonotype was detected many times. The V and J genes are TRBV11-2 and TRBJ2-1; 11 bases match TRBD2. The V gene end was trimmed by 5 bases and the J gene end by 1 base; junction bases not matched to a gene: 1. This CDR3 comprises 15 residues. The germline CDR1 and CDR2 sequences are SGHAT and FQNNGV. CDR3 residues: CASSLAGGSYNEQFF. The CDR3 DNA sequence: TGTGCCAGCAGCCTAGCGGGAGGTTCCTACAATGAGCAGTTCTTC. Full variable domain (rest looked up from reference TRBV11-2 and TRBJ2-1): EAGVAQSPRYKIIEKRQSVAFWCNPISGHATLYWYQQILGQGPKLLIQFQNNGVVDDSQLPKDRFSAERLKGVDSTLKIQPAKLEDSAVYLCASSLAGGSYNEQFFGPGTRLTVL.

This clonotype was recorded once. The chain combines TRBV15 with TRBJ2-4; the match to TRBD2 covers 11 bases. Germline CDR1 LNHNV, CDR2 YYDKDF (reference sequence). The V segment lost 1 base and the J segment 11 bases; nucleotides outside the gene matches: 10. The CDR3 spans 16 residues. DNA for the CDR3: TGTGCCACCAGCAGAGGGGGGACTAGCGGTCCACGGGTTCAGTACTTC. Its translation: CATSRGGTSGPRVQYF. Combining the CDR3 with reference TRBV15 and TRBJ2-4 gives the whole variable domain DAMVIQNPRYQVTQFGKPVTLSCSQTLNHNVMYWYQQKSSQAPKLLFHYYDKDFNNEADTPDNFQSRRPNTSFCFLDIRSPGLGDTAMYLCATSRGGTSGPRVQYFGAGTRLSVL.

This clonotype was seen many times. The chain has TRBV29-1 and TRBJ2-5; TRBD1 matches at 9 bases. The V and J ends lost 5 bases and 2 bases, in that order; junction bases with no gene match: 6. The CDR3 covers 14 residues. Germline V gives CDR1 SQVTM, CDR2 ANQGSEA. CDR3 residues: CSVPGQGGQETQYF. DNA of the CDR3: TGCAGCGTTCCGGGACAGGGTGGGCAAGAGACCCAGTACTTC.